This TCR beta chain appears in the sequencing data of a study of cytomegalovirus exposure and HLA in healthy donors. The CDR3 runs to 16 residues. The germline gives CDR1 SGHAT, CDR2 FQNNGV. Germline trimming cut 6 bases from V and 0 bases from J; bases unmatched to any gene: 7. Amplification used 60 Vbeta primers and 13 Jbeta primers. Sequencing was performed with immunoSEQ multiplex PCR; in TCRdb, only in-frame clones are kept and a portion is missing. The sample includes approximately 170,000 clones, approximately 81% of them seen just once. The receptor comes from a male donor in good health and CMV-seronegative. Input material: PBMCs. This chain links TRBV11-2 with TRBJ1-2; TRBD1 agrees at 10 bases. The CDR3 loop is CASSFRQGASNYGYTF. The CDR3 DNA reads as TGTGCCAGCAGTTTTCGACAGGGGGCCTCTAACTATGGCTACACCTTC.